This is a list of T cell receptor beta chains from one sample in a study. One entry per CDR3 protein, called by TCRdb with MiXCR from the 5' RACE reads. This sample has tens of thousands of distinct CDR3 sequences, with just under 30% found just once. The sample taken for sequencing was memory CD4+ T cells sorted from a lymph node. The receptors stem from a female donor with breast cancer. The CDR3 runs from the conserved cysteine through the conserved F or W. The D gene is left open where the match is weak. The size of a clone is reported for some rows only, either as once, few or many, or as a class for expanded clones.

D | J | size | V | DNA | CDR3
NA | TRBJ2-1 | many | TRBV12-3/TRBV12-4 | TGTGCCAGCAGTTTAGGAGTCTATGAGCAGTTCTTC | CASSLGVYEQFF
NA | TRBJ2-2 | few | TRBV6-6 | TGTGCCTGCGAAACAGGTTTAAGGGGGACCGGGGAGCTGTTTTTT | CACETGLRGTGELFF
TRBD1 | TRBJ2-3 | few | TRBV7-8 | TGTGCCAGCAGCTTAGTATCAGGGGGAAGTTTTGATACGCAGTATTTT | CASSLVSGGSFDTQYF
TRBD2 | TRBJ2-7 | NA | TRBV7-9 | TGTGCCAGCAGCTCCTCCCGTGCGGGGGATAGGATCGGAGCATTAGTTCAGTACTTC | CASSSSRAGDRIGALVQYF
NA | TRBJ2-3 | few | TRBV9 | TGTGCCAGCAGCCCCGGTCTAGCCTCTAGCACAGATACGCAGTATTTT | CASSPGLASSTDTQYF
NA | TRBJ1-1 | few | TRBV10-3 | TGTGCCATCAGCCCCGACTACACTGAAGCTTTCTTT | CAISPDYTEAFF
TRBD1 | TRBJ2-5 | NA | TRBV6-5 | TGTGCCAGCAGTTACGGGGACAGGGGGTCTGAGACCCAGTACTTC | CASSYGDRGSETQYF
NA | TRBJ2-5 | NA | TRBV4-3 | TGCACCAGCAGCCAAGACGTCCAGATAAAGACCCAGTACTTC | CTSSQDVQIKTQYF
TRBD1 | TRBJ1-2 | many | TRBV15 | TGTGCCACCAGCAGAGGCGTAGGGGGCTACTATGGCTACACCTTC | CATSRGVGGYYGYTF
TRBD2 | TRBJ2-1 | few | TRBV15 | TGTGCCACCAGCAGAGGCAGAGCGGGGTCTCGCTACAATGAGCAGTTCTTC | CATSRGRAGSRYNEQFF
NA | TRBJ2-3 | NA | TRBV7-2 | TGTGCCAGCAGCCCAGAATATCTAAGCACAGATACGCAGTATTTT | CASSPEYLSTDTQYF